Reported below is one TCR beta chain. As yet, its antigen is unknown. The read falls 3 residues short of the CDR3 end, and the missing part is taken from the germline J gene. These data are taken from a study of T cells in women clearing cervical HPV infection. Study summary: For cases, blood was sampled a median about 140 days after lesion detection, interquartile range roughly 90 to 210 days.

The protocol was immunoSEQ multiplex PCR, while the TCRdb copy is restricted to in-frame clones and leaves out a portion. This repertoire comprises some 28,000 clones; its ten largest clones make up about 17%. All donors had a single incident cervical HPV16 infection, not prevalent. The CDR3 consists of 12 residues. From germline, CDR1 is SEHNR and CDR2 FQNEAQ (reference sequence). The study's findings and limits: CIN3+ cases had significantly higher TCR repertoire richness than controls, but evenness did not differ.

The sequenced material came from blood buffy coat. The TCR comes from a woman aged 18-70 years with a cervical HPV16 infection that either progressed to CIN3+ or cleared (not recorded which). J is TRBJ1-2 and V is TRBV7-9; tentative D call: TRBD1 (6 bases). The CDR3 DNA, read in part, is TGTGCCAGCAGCTTGCCGACAGGAGGC. Encoded protein: CASSLPTGG. The full-length CDR3 reads as CASSLPTGGYTF.